This is a list of T cell receptor beta chains from one sample in a study of cytotoxic CD8 clonotypes in ibrutinib-treated CLL. The data were produced by immunoSEQ multiplex PCR, yet TCRdb's version contains in-frame clones alone and is incomplete. The repertoire holds 160,000 or so clones, roughly 77% seen once, with around 2% in the top ten. The sequences come from PBMCs, collected after 12 months of ibrutinib treatment. The receptors were sampled from a human donor with chronic lymphocytic leukemia. The CDR3 runs from the conserved cysteine through the conserved F or W. Each record gives: J gene, V gene, clone size, D gene, CDR3 DNA, CDR3 protein. D genes are given only for firm matches. A clone size is listed for some rows: how often the clone was seen (once, few, many), or a class if it is expanded.

>TRBJ2-5|TRBV4-3|once|NA
TGCGCCAGCAGCCAAGAATCCAGGGCTGGGGAGACCCAGTACTTC
CASSQESRAGETQYF
>TRBJ2-5|TRBV7-2|NA|NA
TGTGCCAGCAGCCAGAGGGGGGGGCTAGAGACCCAGTACTTC
CASSQRGGLETQYF
>TRBJ2-3|TRBV11-2|NA|NA
TGTGCCAGCAGCTTAGATCGTGAAGATACGCAGTATTTT
CASSLDREDTQYF
>TRBJ1-3|TRBV7-2|NA|NA
TGTGCCAGCTCGACCGGAAACTCTGGAAACACCATATATTTT
CASSTGNSGNTIYF
>TRBJ2-1|TRBV7-2|NA|NA
TGTGCCAGCAGCGCCAGAAAGGGTGAGCAGTTCTTC
CASSARKGEQFF
>TRBJ2-1|TRBV9|NA|NA
TGTGCCAGCAGCGTAGAACAGTTCTACTCCTACAATGAGCAGTTCTTC
CASSVEQFYSYNEQFF
>TRBJ2-1|TRBV10-2|NA|TRBD1
TGCGCCAGCAGCCTGACAGGGGGGTACAATGAGCAGTTCTTC
CASSLTGGYNEQFF
>TRBJ1-4|TRBV7-3|NA|NA
TGTGCCAGCTTAATCCCCTTTGAAAAACTGTTTTTT
CASLIPFEKLFF
>TRBJ2-3|TRBV7-1|NA|NA
TGTGCCAGCAGCACCTACACAGATACGCAGTATTTT
CASSTYTDTQYF
>TRBJ2-7|TRBV7-3|NA|TRBD2
TGTGCCAGCAGCCAAGGGTACCTAGCGGGAGGAGGTCACGAGCAGTACTTC
CASSQGYLAGGGHEQYF
>TRBJ2-1|TRBV7-2|NA|TRBD1
TGTGCCAGCAGCTTCACAGGGGGAAATGACAATGAGCAGTTCTTC
CASSFTGGNDNEQFF
>TRBJ2-3|TRBV30|NA|TRBD2
TGTGCCTGGAGTCCCCCGGGGGGTACGCAGTATTTT
CAWSPPGGTQYF
>TRBJ1-2|TRBV6-4|NA|NA
TGTGCCAGCTCCGCTACTTGGCTAGCTAACTATGGCTACACCTTC
CASSATWLANYGYTF
>TRBJ2-7|TRBV30|NA|NA
TGTGCCTGGAGTTTACGATACGAGCAGTACTTC
CAWSLRYEQYF
>TRBJ1-2|TRBV28|NA|NA
TGTGCCAGCAGTGCACCGAAGAGCTATGGCTACACCTTC
CASSAPKSYGYTF
>TRBJ2-1|TRBV14|NA|NA
TGTGCCAGCAGCCAAGACTCGACTGGATTTGAGCAGTTCTTC
CASSQDSTGFEQFF
>TRBJ2-3|TRBV7-3|NA|NA
TGTGCCAGCAGCTTAGGACGGTCCGGGGCAGATACGCAGTATTTT
CASSLGRSGADTQYF
>TRBJ1-1|TRBV18|NA|NA
TGTGCCAGCTCACCTGCCGGGACGTATGAAGCTTTCTTT
CASSPAGTYEAFF
>TRBJ1-2|TRBV5-1|NA|NA
TGCGCCAGCAGCTTGGGACAGGAAGGCTACACCTTC
CASSLGQEGYTF
>TRBJ2-7|TRBV7-2|NA|TRBD2
TGTGCCAGCCGACCGGGACTAGCGGGCCACGAGCAGTACTTC
CASRPGLAGHEQYF
>TRBJ2-2|TRBV4-2|few|TRBD2
TGTGCCAGCAGCCGGAGCGGGGGGGCTGACACCGGGGAGCTGTTTTTT
CASSRSGGADTGELFF
>TRBJ2-7|TRBV5-1|NA|NA
TGCGCCAGCAGACTTAGTACCTACGAGCAGTACTTC
CASRLSTYEQYF
>TRBJ2-3|TRBV2|NA|NA
TGTGCCAGCAGTAGTAACCCGAGTGGGACAGATACGCAGTATTTT
CASSSNPSGTDTQYF
>TRBJ2-1|TRBV27|NA|TRBD1
TGTGCCAGCAGTCTATTCGGGACAGGGGGGACCAATGAGCAGTTCTTC
CASSLFGTGGTNEQFF
>TRBJ2-4|TRBV5-6|NA|TRBD1
TGTGCCAGCAGCCAAAAGATACAGGGGGCGCTTAAAGGAAACATTCAGTACTTC
CASSQKIQGALKGNIQYF
>TRBJ1-4|TRBV4-2|NA|NA
TGTGCCAGCAGCCGACAGATACCTACAACTAATGAAAAACTGTTTTTT
CASSRQIPTTNEKLFF
>TRBJ1-3|TRBV18|NA|NA
TGTGCCAGCTCACCTTCGAACTCTGGAAACACCATATATTTT
CASSPSNSGNTIYF
>TRBJ1-2|TRBV7-3|NA|NA
TGTGCCAGCAGCTCCGGGCTGAACAGCCGTGGCTACACCTTC
CASSSGLNSRGYTF
>TRBJ2-2|TRBV30|NA|NA
TGTGCCTGGAGTGTAAGAGGGACCGGGGAGCTGTTTTTT
CAWSVRGTGELFF